This T cell receptor beta chain was retrieved from a study of control samples from healthy donors and cancer patients. TCRdb keeps only in-frame clones here, not all; method: immunoSEQ multiplex PCR. Of about 140,000 clones detected, 94% appear once; the ten largest clones hold about an eighth. Trimming left V 0 bases short and J 7 bases short, with 5 bases between. Germline CDR1 and CDR2: SGHNT and YYREEE (reference sequence). The CDR3 is 12 residues long. The TCR was taken from a middle-aged man in good health. This sequence joins TRBV5-4 and TRBJ2-1; D not certain. Sequenced input: blood. In DNA, the CDR3 is TGTGCCAGCAGCTTGGACAGTAATGAGCAGTTCTTC. It specifies CASSLDSNEQFF.